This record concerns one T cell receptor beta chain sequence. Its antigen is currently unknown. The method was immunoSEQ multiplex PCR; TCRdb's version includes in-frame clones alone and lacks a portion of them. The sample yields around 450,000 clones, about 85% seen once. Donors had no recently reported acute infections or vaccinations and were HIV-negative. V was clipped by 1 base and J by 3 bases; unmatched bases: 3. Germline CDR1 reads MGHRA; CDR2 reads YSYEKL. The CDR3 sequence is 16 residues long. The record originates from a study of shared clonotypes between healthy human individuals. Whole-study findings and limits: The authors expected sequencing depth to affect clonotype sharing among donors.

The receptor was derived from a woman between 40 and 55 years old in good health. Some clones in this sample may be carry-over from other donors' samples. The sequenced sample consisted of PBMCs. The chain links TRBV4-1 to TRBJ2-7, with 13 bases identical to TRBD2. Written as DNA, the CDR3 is TGCGCCAGCAGCCAAGCCGGACTAGCGGGAGACTACGAGCAGTACTTC. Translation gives CASSQAGLAGDYEQYF.